These 7 T cell receptor beta chains came from one sample sequenced in a study of shared clonotypes between healthy human individuals. Clones were sequenced by immunoSEQ multiplex PCR, and TCRdb holds only the in-frame ones, with some missing. The sample lists roughly 1.4 million clones, approximately 98.5% seen once, with 0.36% in the top ten. The sequenced material came from naive CD4+ T cells sorted from blood. The subset is: CD45RA+ positively selected. These receptors were taken from a man in his thirties or forties in good health.

This clone was detected once. Other DNA sequences in this specimen translate into the identical CDR3. The rearrangement links TRBV5-1 to TRBJ2-2; D not certain. The CDR3 loop spans 13 amino acids. The ends were cut back, 0 bases at V and 6 bases at J, with 6 bases in the middle. Germline lookup yields CDR1 SGHRS and CDR2 YFSETQ. The chain's CDR3 is CASSLAVAGELFF. CDR3 nucleotides: TGCGCCAGCAGCTTGGCCGTTGCCGGGGAGCTGTTTTTT.

This clone has only one observation. The gene calls are TRBV9 and TRBJ1-5; the D gene is possibly TRBD1 (6 bases). The CDR3 consists of 15 residues. V dropped 4 bases and J dropped 4 bases, with 15 bases sitting between them. Germline CDR1 is SGDLS and CDR2 is YYNGEE. Here the CDR3 reads CASSPGAGTNQPQHF. The CDR3, as DNA: TGTGCCAGCAGCCCGGGGGCGGGAACAAATCAGCCCCAGCATTTT.

This chain uses TRBV5-1 with TRBJ2-1; a weak D match, TRBD1 (7 bases). The V gene's germline CDR1 is SGHRS and CDR2 YFSETQ. V was clipped by 4 bases and J by 6 bases, with 11 bases between them. The CDR3 loop spans 13 amino acids. The CDR3 is CASSRQGGNEQFF. The CDR3 DNA reads as TGCGCCAGCAGCCGACAGGGAGGCAATGAGCAGTTCTTC.

The gene calls are TRBV9 and TRBJ2-1, with TRBD2 matching 7 bases. The germline CDR1 and CDR2 sequences are SGDLS and YYNGEE. This CDR3 comprises 14 residues. V shed 5 bases, J shed 8 bases, and the junction held 10 bases outside the gene matches. The CDR3 DNA is TGTGCCAGCAGTCGACCCGGGGGGTACCATGAGCAGTTCTTC. As protein: CASSRPGGYHEQFF.

The V call is TRBV4-1, the J call TRBJ2-3; D call uncertain. V was shortened by 0 bases and J by 0 bases, with 13 bases between the two germline ends. The CDR3 runs 17 residues. CDR1 and CDR2 (germline): MGHRA, YSYEKL. CDR3 nucleotides: TGCGCCAGCAGCCAAGATGGAGCAAGACCTAGCACAGATACGCAGTATTTT. Its protein product is CASSQDGARPSTDTQYF.

Only one count was recorded for this clone. J is TRBJ1-2 and V is TRBV28; a weak D match, TRBD1 (6 bases). The germline V gene has CDR1 MDHEN and CDR2 SYDVKM. This CDR3 region has 14 residues. Between the trimmed V and J ends, which lost 7 bases and 0 bases, there was a span of 12 bases. Written as DNA, the CDR3 is TGTGCCAGCACAGAACAGGGTCCTAACTATGGCTACACCTTC. This gives the protein CASTEQGPNYGYTF.

The chain has TRBV15 and TRBJ2-1; D ambiguous. The CDR3 has 12 amino acids. Germline CDR1 and CDR2: LNHNV and YYDKDF (reference sequence). The germline V and J ends were trimmed by 3 bases and 9 bases, with 9 bases remaining between them. CDR3 sequence (DNA): TGTGCCACCAGCAGGGGGTTTACTGAGCAGTTCTTC. Protein sequence: CATSRGFTEQFF.